The 23 T cell receptor beta chains below were found in one sample sequenced in a study of shared clonotypes between healthy human individuals. TCRdb's table, derived via immunoSEQ multiplex PCR, lists solely in-frame clones and lacks some. Counted here are 650,000 to 800,000 clones, roughly 72% occurring once; the ten biggest clones make up under 2%. The sequenced sample was memory CD4+ T cells sorted from blood. Subset described: CD45RA-negative fraction. These receptors all come from a woman aged 25 to 45 in good health.

As concerns this clone: Within the sample, other DNA sequences also encode this same CDR3. The chain links TRBV7-2 to TRBJ2-3; the D is unclear. This CDR3 is 15 amino acids long. Trimming left V 0 bases short and J 0 bases short, with 7 bases between. The germline gives CDR1 SGHTA, CDR2 FQGNSA. This chain's CDR3 is CASSLAWGSTDTQYF. The CDR3 DNA sequence: TGTGCCAGCAGCTTAGCGTGGGGAAGCACAGATACGCAGTATTTT.

In this sample, this clone turned up once. V gene TRBV4-2 combines with J gene TRBJ2-1; 7 nucleotides align to TRBD2. Trimming at V came to 1 base and at J to 5 bases, leaving 17 bases not matched to a gene. The CDR3 totals 19 residues. Germline V CDR1 and CDR2: LGHNA, YNFKEQ. CDR3 region: CASSQVVRSGRRSDNEQFF. The CDR3, as DNA: TGTGCCAGCAGCCAAGTCGTGAGGTCCGGGAGGAGGTCCGACAATGAGCAGTTCTTC.

V usage is TRBV6-5 and J usage is TRBJ2-5, with 13 bases lining up with TRBD2. The germline V gene has CDR1 MNHEY and CDR2 SVGAGI. J gave up 5 bases and V 6 bases, and 6 bases lay outside the gene matches. The CDR3 spans 15 residues. The CDR3 nucleotides are TGTGCCAGCAGCCGACTAGCGGGAGGCGGGGAGACCCAGTACTTC. It codes for CASSRLAGGGETQYF.

The chain couples TRBV2 to TRBJ1-2; unclear D gene. Germline CDR1 and CDR2: SNHLY and FYNNEI. V lost 2 bases and J lost 6, with 4 bases in between. The CDR3 is 11 residues long. The CDR3 is CASSEHHGYTF. CDR3 DNA: TGTGCCAGCAGTGAACATCATGGCTACACCTTC.

V usage is TRBV6-5 and J usage is TRBJ1-2; 7 bases match TRBD1. Germline CDR1 reads MNHEY; CDR2 reads SVGAGI. The CDR3 extends over 13 amino acids. After removal of 5 bases from V and 8 bases from J, the junction contained 8 bases not matched to a gene. The CDR3 DNA reads as TGTGCCAGCAGTCAGACAGGGCCGAAAGGCTACACCTTC. It codes for CASSQTGPKGYTF.

Comment on this clone: The sample carries other DNA sequences with the same CDR3. This rearrangement joins TRBV19 to TRBJ1-1, with 8 bases identical to TRBD1. Germline CDR1 LNHDA, CDR2 SQIVND (reference sequence). The V segment lost 3 bases and the J segment 1 base; nucleotides outside the gene matches: 1. This CDR3 has 14 residues. In DNA, the CDR3 is TGTGCCAGTAGTATCCAGGGGGCGAACACTGAAGCTTTCTTT. It specifies CASSIQGANTEAFF.

With respect to this clone: The missing conserved phenylalanine or tryptophan at the end of this CDR3 makes a read error likely. The DNA is omitted, as the CDR3 cannot be located on it reliably, and the CDR3 follows TCRdb's listing. The chain uses TRBV10-3 and TRBJ1-4. Both ends counted, the CDR3 spans 9 residues. CDR1 ENHRY and CDR2 SYGVKD come from the germline V gene. CDR3 in amino acids: CAIGIWGIG.

The V gene is TRBV15, the J gene TRBJ1-1, with D unresolved. V was clipped by 1 base and J by 11 bases, with 11 bases between them. This CDR3 comprises 12 residues. Germline V gene lookup returns CDR1 LNHNV and CDR2 YYDKDF (reference sequence). CDR3 amino acids: CATSRADGRAFF. The DNA for the CDR3 is TGTGCCACCAGCAGAGCCGACGGGAGGGCTTTCTTT.

This clone was observed many times. The chain uses TRBV29-1 and TRBJ1-2; the D gene is possibly TRBD1 (5 bases). V was trimmed by 7 bases and J by 1 base, leaving 19 bases between them. This CDR3 spans 15 amino acids. The germline V gene has CDR1 SQVTM and CDR2 ANQGSEA. CDR3 in DNA: TGCAGCGCCCAGGGAGTTGGGGGAGTTAACTATGGCTACACCTTC. It encodes CSAQGVGGVNYGYTF.

This clone was seen more than once but under ten times. This chain connects TRBV28 to TRBJ2-7; 10 bases align to TRBD1. V lost 8 bases, J lost 7 bases, and 14 bases stayed unmatched. The germline V gene has CDR1 MDHEN and CDR2 SYDVKM. The CDR3 length is 15 residues. The CDR3 protein is CASERRDRGTREQYF. The CDR3 DNA is TGTGCCAGCGAGCGCCGGGACAGGGGCACGAGGGAGCAGTACTTC.

This sequence joins TRBV11-2 and TRBJ1-2; tentative D call: TRBD1 (5 bases). Germline lookup yields CDR1 SGHAT and CDR2 FQNNGV. This CDR3 comprises 14 residues. The germline V and J ends were trimmed by 1 base and 0 bases, with 6 bases remaining between them. As DNA, the CDR3 is TGTGCCAGCAGCTTAGGCAGGGCTAACTATGGCTACACCTTC. Translation: CASSLGRANYGYTF.

This rearrangement joins TRBV9 to TRBJ1-1, with TRBD1 matching 7 bases. Unmatched junction bases numbered 9, after V lost 1 base and J lost 0 bases. The CDR3 runs 17 residues. Germline-derived CDR1 and CDR2 are SGDLS and YYNGEE. The CDR3 reads CASSVSGRTGMNTEAFF. The CDR3 bases are TGTGCCAGCAGCGTATCCGGACGGACAGGTATGAACACTGAAGCTTTCTTT.

The chain is built from TRBV15 and TRBJ2-3, with 9 bases matching TRBD2. The CDR3 contains 17 residues. Trimming cost V 5 bases and J 1 base; bases outside gene matches: 10. CDR1 is LNHNV, CDR2 YYDKDF, per germline (reference sequence). For the CDR3, the DNA is TGTGCCACCAGCTCCAGCCTCCCTAGCGGGGGCACAGATACGCAGTATTTT. This codes for CATSSSLPSGGTDTQYF.

The chain joins TRBV12-5 to TRBJ1-2, with a tentative D call TRBD1 (5 bases). The CDR3 has 14 amino acids. Between the trimmed V and J ends, which lost 3 bases and 7 bases, there was a span of 15 bases. Germline CDR1 is LGHNT and CDR2 is FRNRAP. CDR3 loop: CASGFDSLLGGYTF. DNA of the CDR3: TGTGCTAGTGGTTTTGACAGCCTTCTCGGTGGCTACACCTTC.

The chain combines TRBV25-1 with TRBJ2-6; D is possibly TRBD1 (6 bases). The CDR3 runs 18 residues. V gave up 6 bases and J gave up 0 bases, with 18 bases separating them. Germline CDR1 is MGHDK and CDR2 is SYGVNS. CDR3 region: CASSSTTGSRSGANVLTF. The DNA for the CDR3 is TGTGCCAGCAGCTCAACTACAGGGTCTCGCTCTGGGGCCAACGTCCTGACTTTC. The variable domain in full, completed from reference TRBV25-1 and TRBJ2-6, reads EADIYQTPRYLVIGTGKKITLECSQTMGHDKMYWYQQDPGMELHLIHYSYGVNSTEKGDLSSESTVSRIRTEHFPLTLESARPSHTSQYLCASSSTTGSRSGANVLTFGAGSRLTVL.

This chain uses TRBV11-2 with TRBJ2-3; D is unresolved. The CDR3 extends over 16 amino acids. CDR1 and CDR2 from the germline V gene are SGHAT and FQNNGV. V was pared by 1 base and J by 2 bases, with 13 bases between. CDR3 loop: CASSLGELRTTDTQYF. The CDR3 nucleotides are TGTGCCAGCAGCTTAGGAGAGTTGCGGACCACAGATACGCAGTATTTT.

V and J are TRBV6-1 and TRBJ2-7, with 8 positions matching TRBD2. This CDR3 is 14 amino acids long. Germline V gene lookup returns CDR1 MNHNS and CDR2 SASEGT. Trimming took 4 bases from V and 3 from J; bases not matched to a gene: 5. The chain's CDR3 is CASSVGGAVYEQYF. CDR3 bases: TGTGCCAGCAGTGTCGGGGGGGCAGTCTACGAGCAGTACTTC.

This clone appeared a few times. The V and J genes are TRBV4-1 and TRBJ2-1; D may be TRBD1 (6 bases). Trimming stripped 0 bases from V and 9 bases from J, with 18 bases between. The CDR3 spans 16 residues. In germline, CDR1 is MGHRA, CDR2 YSYEKL. The CDR3 DNA reads TGCGCCAGCAGCCAAGAGAGATGGCAGGGGCGTAGTGAGCAGTTCTTC. It translates to CASSQERWQGRSEQFF.

The rearrangement links TRBV5-5 to TRBJ2-7, with TRBD2 as a possible D gene (5 bases). The CDR3 covers 13 residues. V lost 6 bases, J lost 0 bases, and 10 bases lay in between. Germline CDR1 reads SGHKS; CDR2 reads YYEKEE (reference sequence). The CDR3 bases are TGTGCCAGCACGGACGGGAACTCCTACGAGCAGTACTTC. Amino acids: CASTDGNSYEQYF.

This sequence joins TRBV5-5 and TRBJ2-3, with D unclear. From germline, CDR1 is SGHKS and CDR2 YYEKEE (reference sequence). The CDR3 contains 12 residues. V was cut by 4 bases and J by 8 bases, with 11 bases left in between. The CDR3 sequence is CASSRAEGTQYF. As DNA, the CDR3 is TGTGCCAGCAGCCGGGCAGAAGGTACGCAGTATTTT. Based on the CDR3 plus reference TRBV5-5 and TRBJ2-3, the full variable domain is DAGVTQSPTHLIKTRGQQVTLRCSPISGHKSVSWYQQVLGQGPQFIFQYYEKEERGRGNFPDRFSARQFPNYSSELNVNALLLGDSALYLCASSRAEGTQYFGPGTRLTVL.

V is TRBV28 and J is TRBJ2-4, with TRBD2 matching over 7 bases. The germline CDR1 and CDR2 sequences are MDHEN and SYDVKM. This CDR3 spans 17 amino acids. Trimming removed 7 bases from V and 2 bases from J; junction bases left unmatched: 14. CDR3 coding DNA: TGTGCCAGCACCCGTGGATGGGGGGGTGGGACCAAAAACATTCAGTACTTC. Residues: CASTRGWGGGTKNIQYF.

The chain combines TRBV9 with TRBJ2-7, with TRBD2 as a possible D gene (6 bases). The CDR3 runs 14 residues. Trimming pared 3 bases from V and 6 bases from J, leaving 16 bases between. Germline CDR1 and CDR2: SGDLS and YYNGEE. Written as DNA, the CDR3 is TGTGCCAGCAGCGAACAATACACTAGCACCGAGCAGTACTTC. This gives the protein CASSEQYTSTEQYF.

This clone was seen only a few times. The rearrangement joins TRBV28 to TRBJ1-5, with D hard to call. The V gene lost 0 bases and the J gene lost 3 bases, with 6 bases spanning the gap. This CDR3 is built from 14 residues. Germline CDR1 MDHEN, CDR2 SYDVKM. CDR3 region: CASSLWALNQPQHF. The CDR3 coding sequence is TGTGCCAGCAGTTTATGGGCCCTCAATCAGCCCCAGCATTTT.